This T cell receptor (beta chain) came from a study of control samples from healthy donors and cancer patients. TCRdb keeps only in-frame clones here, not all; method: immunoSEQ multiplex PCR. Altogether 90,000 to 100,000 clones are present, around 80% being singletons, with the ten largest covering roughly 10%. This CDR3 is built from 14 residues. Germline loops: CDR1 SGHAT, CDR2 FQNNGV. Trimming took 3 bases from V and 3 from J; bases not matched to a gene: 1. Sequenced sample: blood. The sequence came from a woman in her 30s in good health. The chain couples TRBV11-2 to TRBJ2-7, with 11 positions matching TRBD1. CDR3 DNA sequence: TGTGCCAGCAGCTTGGGACAGGGGGACTACGAGCAGTACTTC. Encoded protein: CASSLGQGDYEQYF.